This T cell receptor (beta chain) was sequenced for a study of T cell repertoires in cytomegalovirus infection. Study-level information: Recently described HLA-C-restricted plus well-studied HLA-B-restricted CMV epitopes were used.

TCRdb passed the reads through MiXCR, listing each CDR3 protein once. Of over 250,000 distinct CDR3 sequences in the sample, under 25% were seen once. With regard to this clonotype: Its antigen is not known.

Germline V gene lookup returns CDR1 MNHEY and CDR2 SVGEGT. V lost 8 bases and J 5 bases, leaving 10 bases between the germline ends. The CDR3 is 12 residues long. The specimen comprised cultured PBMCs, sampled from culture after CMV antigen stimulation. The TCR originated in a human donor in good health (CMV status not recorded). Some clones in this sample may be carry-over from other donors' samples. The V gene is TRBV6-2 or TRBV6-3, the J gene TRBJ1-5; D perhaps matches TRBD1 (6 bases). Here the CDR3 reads CASRRGDQPQHF. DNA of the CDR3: TGTGCCAGCCGCAGGGGTGATCAGCCCCAGCATTTT.